This T cell receptor beta chain emerged from a study of cytomegalovirus exposure and HLA in healthy donors. The ends were cut back, 0 bases at V and 8 bases at J, with 16 bases in the middle. The germline V gene has CDR1 LGHNA and CDR2 YSLEER. The CDR3 is 16 residues long. Both 60 Vbeta primers and 13 Jbeta primers went into the PCR. Profiled with immunoSEQ multiplex PCR; TCRdb holds only in-frame clones, not every one. The repertoire consists of about 110,000 clones, with 76% occurring once and the leading ten covering 6.5% to 8.5%. This TCR derives from a woman aged 45-59 years in good health and CMV-seropositive. The chain employs TRBV4-3 and TRBJ1-4; a possible D gene is TRBD1 (5 bases). The sample consisted of PBMCs. CDR3 protein: CASSQDLGVRGEKLFF. As DNA, the CDR3 is TGCGCCAGCAGCCAAGATTTAGGGGTTCGAGGAGAAAAACTGTTTTTT.